The TCR beta chain described here comes from a study of CD8 T cells in ankylosing spondylitis (TCRdb year 2017). In the study overall: The study profiled T cell receptor beta repertoires in healthy donors and ankylosing spondylitis patients to find disease-linked TCR variants. The full study cohort comprised 20 to 25 ankylosing spondylitis patients and 85 to 120 healthy donors. Samples of peripheral blood were taken, and for ankylosing spondylitis patients, synovial fluid was collected as well. Results the study describes overall, beyond this receptor: The disease-linked clones were reported as significantly enriched in matched synovial fluid samples from ankylosing spondylitis patients. A TCR beta motif made up of about eight highly homologous amino acid variants appeared to be characteristic of blood from ankylosing spondylitis patients. Some TCR beta motif variants had previously been reported in synovial fluid and blood of reactive arthritis patients, which suggested common disease-initiation mechanisms. The disease-linked clones showed a CD8+ phenotype and occurred at relatively low frequencies in peripheral blood.

About this clonotype itself: Its target antigen remains unknown. This may come from a read error, since a much larger clone is one base off.

The data were produced on an Illumina HiSeq 2500. Quantitative 5'-RACE with molecular barcodes was used to prepare TCR beta libraries. Regarding the original processing steps: A new computational method, built on a probabilistic model of VDJ rearrangement, was used to identify disease-linked TCR variants. The public reads were quality trimmed at Q25 with fastp and then assembled into clones with MiXCR by TCRdb, keeping productive beta chains. Rows merge per CDR3 protein into single entries with the most common DNA and genes. What appears here as the V and J calls and clone size reflects TCRdb's work, not the paper's. The sample table holds fewer than 250,000 distinct CDR3 sequences, of which around a quarter were seen once. Jointly, the top ten make up 5% to 8% of the sample. The CDR3 measures 14 amino acids from cysteine to phenylalanine. CDR3 DNA only is kept here, 42 bases in frame from base 1. Ends trimmed: V by 5 bases, J by 2 bases; bases unmatched to a gene: 2.

This TCR was sampled from a male donor with ankylosing spondylitis or in good health (not recorded which). The rearrangement joined TRBV12-3 or TRBV12-4 to TRBJ2-5, and TRBD2 matches 10 of the central bases. The sample consisted of blood, either unsorted or a sorted T cell fraction (not recorded which). The nucleotide sequence reads as follows: TGTGCCAGCAGTAAACTAGCGGGACAAGAGACCCAGTACTTC. It translates to CASSKLAGQETQYF.